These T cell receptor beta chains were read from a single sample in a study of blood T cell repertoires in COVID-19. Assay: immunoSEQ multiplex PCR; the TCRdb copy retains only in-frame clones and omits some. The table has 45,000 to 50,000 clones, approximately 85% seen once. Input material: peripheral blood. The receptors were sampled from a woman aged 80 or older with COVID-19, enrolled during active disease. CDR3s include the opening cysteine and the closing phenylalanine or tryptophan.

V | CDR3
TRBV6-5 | CASSPRQGRIYEQYF
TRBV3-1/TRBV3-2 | CASSQRGGSEAFF
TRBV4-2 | CASSQGESATDTQYF
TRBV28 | CASSMGGYQETQYF
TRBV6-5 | CASSYYVGRDTSPLHF
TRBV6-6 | CASSYLQGSGAGELFF
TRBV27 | CASSTVVGAEQYF
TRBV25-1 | CASSASRNTGELFF
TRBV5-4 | CASSWDSSYEQYF
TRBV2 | CASSELASGYNEQFF
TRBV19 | CASRTGRGEAFF
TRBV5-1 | CASSFLASTNTGELFF
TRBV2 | CASSRGLRNSPLHF
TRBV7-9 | CASSSLKGQGARDTEAFF
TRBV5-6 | CASSSGTGAGYTEAFF
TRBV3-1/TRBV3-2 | CASSHRGKGTEAFF
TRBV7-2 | CASSRTALQNYGYTF
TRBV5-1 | CASSTGTGPRELFF
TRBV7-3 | CASSLSRTGDTEAFF
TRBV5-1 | CASSFQLAGGYDEQYF
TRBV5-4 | CASSLRTGLAETQYF
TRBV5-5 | CASSVPTGSNSPLHF
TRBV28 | CASRSPHYNEQFF
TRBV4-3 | CASSQGEVGYEQYF
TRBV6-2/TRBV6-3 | CASSYERNYGYTF
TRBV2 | CASSLVQETQYF
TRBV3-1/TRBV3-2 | CASSQGWTSGRAYTDTQYF
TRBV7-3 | CASSSYRGPDTGELFF
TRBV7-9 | CASSRVSNEKLFF
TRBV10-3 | CAIRKGVDTGELFF
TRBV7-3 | CASSLLGGRGGEQFF
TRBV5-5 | CASSLRTGNAIQPQHF
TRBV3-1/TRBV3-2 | CASSQGNGGGAYEQYF
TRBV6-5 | CASSRGDTEAFF
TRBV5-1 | CASSPRGTGVDEQYF
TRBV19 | CASSIVASGDRKLFF
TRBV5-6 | CASSTEWTGMVVTQYF
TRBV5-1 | CASWTVGSPLHF
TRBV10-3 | CAISLTTGPYEQYF
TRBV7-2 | CASSLGTGGGRNQPQHF
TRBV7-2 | CASSPRQGGQPQHF
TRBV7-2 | CASEGRSGTGELFF
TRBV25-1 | CASSGTGGRNTIYF
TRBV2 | CASSDRSETQYF
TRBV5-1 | CASSWGTGIYEQYF
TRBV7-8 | CASSLPKGLAGIFNTGELFF
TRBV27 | CASSPSRDREKLFF
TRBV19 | CASSIMGAGGDTQYF